Each of the 27 T cell receptor beta chains below was sequenced from the same sample in a study of T-cell memory formation after mild COVID-19. TCRdb re-called the 5' RACE reads through MiXCR, storing one row per CDR3 protein. The sample holds roughly 200,000 distinct CDR3 sequences, 16% seen once. Sequencing used PBMCs or a T cell subset sorted from them (not recorded which). The source of these receptors is an adult woman who had mild COVID-19 (a few samples of this study predate the infection). Cell type and time point are not known.

This clonotype was seen only a few times. This rearrangement joins TRBV5-1 to TRBJ1-1; 9 nucleotides line up with TRBD1. The CDR3 runs 15 residues. Trimming at V came to 4 bases and at J to 4 bases, leaving 8 bases not matched to a gene. In germline, CDR1 is SGHRS, CDR2 YFSETQ. CDR3 sequence (DNA): TGCGCCAGCAGCCGCTGGACAGGGGAAAGCACTGAAGCTTTCTTT. Translating gives CASSRWTGESTEAFF. Complete variable domain (other parts from reference TRBV5-1 and TRBJ1-1): KAGVTQTPRYLIKTRGQQVTLSCSPISGHRSVSWYQQTPGQGLQFLFEYFSETQRNKGNFPGRFSGRQFSNSRSEMNVSTLELGDSALYLCASSRWTGESTEAFFGQGTRLTVV.

The chain recombines TRBV24-1 with TRBJ2-1, with D unclear. The germline V and J ends were trimmed by 4 bases and 1 base, with 16 bases remaining between them. CDR1 is KGHDR and CDR2 is SFDVKD in the germline V gene. There are 17 residues in the CDR3. As DNA, the CDR3 is TGTGCCACCAGTGACCAAAGACCTGGTGGGTCCTACAATGAGCAGTTCTTC. It specifies CATSDQRPGGSYNEQFF.

This clonotype showed up many times. The rearrangement uses TRBV6-2 or TRBV6-3 and TRBJ2-1; D perhaps matches TRBD2 (5 bases). CDR3 size: 14 residues. V gave up 6 bases and J gave up 7 bases, with 16 bases separating them. Germline lookup yields CDR1 MNHEY and CDR2 SVGEGT. This chain's CDR3 is CASRGSNRGNEQFF. In DNA form, the CDR3 reads TGTGCCAGCAGGGGTTCCAACCGGGGTAATGAGCAGTTCTTC.

About this clonotype: One end of the junction is discordant with germline, which a read error may explain. V is TRBV6-6 and J is TRBJ2-7; 11 nucleotides match TRBD2. The CDR3 runs to 15 residues. Looked up from germline, CDR1 is MNHNY and CDR2 is SVGAGI (reference sequence). In DNA, the CDR3 is TGTGCCATCAGTTCACTTAGCGGGGGGGCGTACGAGCAGTACTTC. Its translation: CAISSLSGGAYEQYF.

The V call is TRBV30, the J call TRBJ2-7; D ambiguous. Per the germline V gene, CDR1 is GTSNPN and CDR2 is SVGIG (reference sequence). The CDR3 sequence is 15 residues long. The ends were cut back, 3 bases at V and 1 base at J, with 16 bases in the middle. The CDR3 sequence is CAWRATPDLSYEQYF. In DNA, the CDR3 is TGTGCCTGGAGGGCGACACCCGACCTTTCCTACGAGCAGTACTTC.

Only a few counts were recorded for this clonotype. This rearrangement joins TRBV10-3 to TRBJ2-5, with D unresolved. V lost 2 bases, J lost 1 base, and 8 bases lay in between. There are 14 residues in the CDR3. The germline V gene has CDR1 ENHRY and CDR2 SYGVKD. CDR3 sequence (DNA): TGTGCCATCAGTGAGGGGCAGCTCCAAGAGACCCAGTACTTC. Translating gives CAISEGQLQETQYF.

This clonotype was detected once. The chain employs TRBV7-2 and TRBJ2-5; 10 positions agree with TRBD1. Trimming removed 5 bases from V and 9 bases from J; junction bases left unmatched: 12. Germline V lookup: CDR1 SGHTA, CDR2 FQGNSA. The length of the CDR3 is 15 residues. Written as DNA, the CDR3 is TGTGCCAGCAGCCCGCGAGGGACAGGGGAAGTGCCCCAGTACTTC. It specifies CASSPRGTGEVPQYF.

This clonotype has a handful of counts. The V gene is TRBV3-1, the J gene TRBJ2-7, with a possible D match to TRBD1 (6 bases). Germline V gene sequence: CDR1 LGHDT, CDR2 YNNKEL (reference sequence). V was pared by 9 bases and J by 0 bases, with 12 bases between. CDR3 length equals 13 residues. DNA for the CDR3: TGTGCCAGTTCGGACAGCAGCTCCTACGAGCAGTACTTC. Encoded protein: CASSDSSSYEQYF.

The chain recombines TRBV7-9 with TRBJ2-6; 10 bases fit TRBD1. This CDR3 contains 16 residues. V shed 6 bases, J shed 0 bases, and the junction held 2 bases outside the gene matches. Germline CDR1 is SEHNR and CDR2 is FQNEAQ (reference sequence). CDR3 in DNA: TGTGCCAGCAGGGACAGGGGGAGCTCTGGGGCCAACGTCCTGACTTTC. It yields the protein CASRDRGSSGANVLTF. Looking up the rest from reference TRBV7-9 and TRBJ2-6 gives the full variable domain: DTGVSQNPRHKITKRGQNVTFRCDPISEHNRLYWYRQTLGQGPEFLTYFQNEAQLEKSRLLSDRFSAERPKGSFSTLEIQRTEQGDSAMYLCASRDRGSSGANVLTFGAGSRLTVL.

The rearrangement joins TRBV7-6 to TRBJ2-3, with 11 nucleotides matching TRBD2. V trimming: 0 bases; J trimming: 4 bases; junction bases outside the gene matches: 12. CDR1 is SGHVS, CDR2 FNYEAQ, per germline. CDR3 length: 19 amino acids. The CDR3 DNA sequence: TGTGCCAGCAGCTTAGCGGTGGCTAGCGGGGGGAGGAGTGCAGATACGCAGTATTTT. Amino acid sequence: CASSLAVASGGRSADTQYF.

The table lists this clonotype with a few counts. This chain links TRBV4-2 with TRBJ2-7; TRBD2 aligns across 12 bases. Germline assignment: CDR1 LGHNA and CDR2 YNFKEQ. Trimming at V came to 2 bases and at J to 4 bases, leaving 6 bases not matched to a gene. The CDR3 is 16 amino acids. The CDR3 sequence is CASSQPRLAGVYEQYF. DNA for the CDR3: TGTGCCAGCAGCCAACCACGACTAGCGGGAGTGTACGAGCAGTACTTC.

This clonotype showed up many times. This chain joins TRBV20-1 and TRBJ2-1, with 8 nucleotides matching TRBD2. This CDR3 has 15 amino acids. Per the germline V gene, CDR1 is DFQATT and CDR2 is SNEGSKA (reference sequence). The J segment lost 1 base and the V segment lost 3 bases, leaving 5 bases of the junction unmatched. CDR3 sequence (DNA): TGCAGTGCTAGGGCCCTAGCGGGTTCCTACAATGAGCAGTTCTTC. Amino acids: CSARALAGSYNEQFF.

This clonotype showed up just a few times. The chain combines TRBV5-1 with TRBJ2-3; 9 bases fit TRBD2. This CDR3 region has 16 residues. Trimming cost V 4 bases and J 0 bases; bases outside gene matches: 6. Per germline, CDR1 SGHRS and CDR2 YFSETQ. This CDR3 reads CASSEPSGMSTDTQYF. CDR3 DNA: TGCGCCAGCAGCGAACCTAGCGGGATGAGCACAGATACGCAGTATTTT.

This clonotype was counted only a few times. One end of the junction does not line up with germline, which may come from a read error. This sequence joins TRBV12-3 or TRBV12-4 and TRBJ2-2, with 9 bases aligning to TRBD2. The CDR3 is 15 residues long. CDR3 region: CGSSIAGVYTGELFF. CDR3 nucleotides: TGTGGCAGCTCTATAGCGGGGGTGTACACCGGGGAGCTGTTTTTT.

This clonotype was observed a handful of times. CDR3 loop: CASSLGTGRAYEQYF. The CDR3 DNA follows: TGCGCCAGCAGCCTTGGGACAGGCAGAGCCTACGAGCAGTACTTC. The V gene is TRBV5-1, the J gene TRBJ2-7, with 8 bases that match TRBD1. CDR1 and CDR2 (germline): SGHRS, YFSETQ. The trim removed 4 bases at V and 2 bases at J, leaving 8 bases unmatched. The CDR3 is 15 amino acids.

This sequence joins TRBV4-2 and TRBJ2-1; no clear D gene. V was cut by 0 bases and J by 7 bases, with 7 bases left in between. The CDR3 is made up of 13 amino acids. Per germline, CDR1 LGHNA and CDR2 YNFKEQ. The CDR3 sequence: CASSQDHLNEQFF. CDR3 sequence (DNA): TGTGCCAGCAGCCAAGACCACTTAAATGAGCAGTTCTTC.

This clonotype was seen at least ten times. The V call is TRBV10-3, the J call TRBJ1-4; D is perhaps TRBD1 (6 bases). This CDR3 is 14 amino acids long. Germline V gene data show CDR1 as ENHRY and CDR2 as SYGVKD. Between the trimmed V and J ends, which lost 3 bases and 6 bases, there was a span of 11 bases. The CDR3 here is CAISDKGGYEKLFF. The CDR3 bases are TGTGCCATCAGTGACAAGGGGGGTTATGAAAAACTGTTTTTT.

The V gene is TRBV5-1, the J gene TRBJ2-5; tentative D call: TRBD2 (5 bases). V shed 4 bases and J shed 5 bases, with 9 bases lying between them. Germline lookup yields CDR1 SGHRS and CDR2 YFSETQ. The CDR3 loop spans 12 amino acids. This CDR3 reads CASSQQRETQYF. CDR3 coding DNA: TGCGCCAGCAGCCAACAGCGGGAGACCCAGTACTTC. Together with reference TRBV5-1 and TRBJ2-5, the CDR3 gives the full variable domain: KAGVTQTPRYLIKTRGQQVTLSCSPISGHRSVSWYQQTPGQGLQFLFEYFSETQRNKGNFPGRFSGRQFSNSRSEMNVSTLELGDSALYLCASSQQRETQYFGPGTRLLVL.

The V call is TRBV12-3 or TRBV12-4, the J call TRBJ2-5; the match to TRBD1 covers 9 bases. The trim removed 7 bases at V and 3 bases at J, leaving 3 bases unmatched. CDR3 length: 13 residues. CDR3 in DNA: TGTGCCAGCACCCGGACAGGGGAAGAGACCCAGTACTTC. Translated, it gives CASTRTGEETQYF.

The sample holds many counts of this clonotype. The CDR3 region is CASSLQGTLLGTEAFF. CDR3 in DNA: TGTGCCAGCAGCTTACAGGGGACCCTGCTGGGCACTGAAGCTTTCTTT. The chain is built from TRBV11-2 and TRBJ1-1, with TRBD1 as a possible D gene (6 bases). Germline CDR1 and CDR2: SGHAT and FQNNGV. The V end lost 2 bases, the J end lost 4 bases, and 17 bases lay between the germline ends. The CDR3 is 16 residues long.

This clonotype was seen only a few times. The V gene is TRBV20-1, the J gene TRBJ2-1; 9 bases fit TRBD2. The CDR3 length is 15 residues. V lost 3 bases to trimming and J lost 9 bases; unmatched junction nucleotides: 12. Germline V gene data show CDR1 as DFQATT and CDR2 as SNEGSKA (reference sequence). Here the CDR3 DNA reads TGCAGTGCTAGGGAGCCGGGACTAGCAACGGCTGAGCAGTTCTTC. Translated: CSAREPGLATAEQFF.

Many counts were recorded for this clonotype. The chain couples TRBV5-1 to TRBJ2-7; D perhaps matches TRBD1 (6 bases). The length of the CDR3 is 13 residues. With 0 bases removed from V and 9 bases from J, the gap between germline ends came to 13 bases. Germline lookup yields CDR1 SGHRS and CDR2 YFSETQ. The CDR3 here is CASSLEQGRRQYF. The CDR3 nucleotides are TGCGCCAGCAGCTTGGAACAGGGAAGGAGGCAGTACTTC.

J is TRBJ2-3 and V is TRBV12-3 or TRBV12-4, with 8 positions matching TRBD2. V shed 6 bases and J 6 bases; nucleotides not matched to a gene: 11. The CDR3 is 15 residues long. The CDR3 region is CASSSTGGAGDTQYF. The CDR3 DNA follows: TGTGCCAGCAGCTCCACGGGGGGGGCAGGCGATACGCAGTATTTT.

The rearrangement joins TRBV7-2 to TRBJ2-1; 14 bases fit TRBD2. Germline CDR1 and CDR2: SGHTA and FQGNSA. This CDR3 has 16 amino acids. Losses at the gene ends were 5 bases for V and 7 bases for J; bases not matched to a gene: 7. CDR3 amino acids: CASSTTSGRAQNEQFF. CDR3 coding DNA: TGTGCCAGCAGCACGACTAGCGGGAGGGCCCAGAATGAGCAGTTCTTC.

The chain employs TRBV7-2 and TRBJ1-6; TRBD1 is a possible D gene (5 bases). The germline CDR1 and CDR2 sequences are SGHTA and FQGNSA. Trimming left V 5 bases short and J 15 bases short, with 14 bases between. CDR3 size: 12 residues. The CDR3 here is CASSPVAGGLHF. The CDR3 DNA sequence: TGTGCCAGCAGCCCCGTTGCGGGGGGCCTCCACTTT.

This clonotype came up a few times. The chain carries TRBV6-6 and TRBJ1-2; TRBD1 matches 9 bases. Germline V CDR1 and CDR2: MNHNY, SVGAGI (reference sequence). The CDR3 is 14 residues long. V shed 4 bases, J shed 4 bases, and the junction held 4 bases outside the gene matches. DNA of the CDR3: TGTGCCAGCAGTTCGATGGACAGGGGCTATGGCTACACCTTC. It translates to CASSSMDRGYGYTF.

The chain links TRBV10-3 to TRBJ2-7, with D possibly called TRBD1 or TRBD2 (5 bases each). This CDR3 is 13 amino acids long. Trimming removed 9 bases at V and 4 bases at J, with 16 bases between. Germline CDR1 reads ENHRY; CDR2 reads SYGVKD. The CDR3 is CAIRTPGSYEQYF. For the CDR3, the DNA is TGTGCCATTCGGACACCGGGGAGTTACGAGCAGTACTTC.